This TCR beta chain comes out of a study of T cells in Graves' hyperthyroidism and ophthalmopathy. Per the germline V gene, CDR1 is SGHTA and CDR2 is FQGNSA. This CDR3 has 13 amino acids. V was shortened by 1 base and J by 7 bases, with 10 bases between the two germline ends. Orbital computed tomography, thyroid ultrasound, serum thyroxine and TRAb, and clinical symptoms together informed the diagnoses. TCR beta CDR3 regions were amplified from RNA. Primed by the HTBI set, a first-round RT-PCR was run on the TCR CDR3. TCRdb re-called the multiplex PCR reads through MiXCR, storing one row per CDR3 protein. The sample carries about 520,000 distinct CDR3 sequences, roughly a quarter recorded once.

The sequence came from a woman in her twenties or thirties with Graves' ophthalmopathy. The V and J genes are TRBV7-2 and TRBJ1-2; perhaps TRBD1 as D (5 bases). Sequencing used blood. CDR3 residues: CASSLVIGAGYTF. Written as DNA, the CDR3 is TGTGCCAGCAGCTTAGTTATCGGGGCTGGCTACACCTTC.